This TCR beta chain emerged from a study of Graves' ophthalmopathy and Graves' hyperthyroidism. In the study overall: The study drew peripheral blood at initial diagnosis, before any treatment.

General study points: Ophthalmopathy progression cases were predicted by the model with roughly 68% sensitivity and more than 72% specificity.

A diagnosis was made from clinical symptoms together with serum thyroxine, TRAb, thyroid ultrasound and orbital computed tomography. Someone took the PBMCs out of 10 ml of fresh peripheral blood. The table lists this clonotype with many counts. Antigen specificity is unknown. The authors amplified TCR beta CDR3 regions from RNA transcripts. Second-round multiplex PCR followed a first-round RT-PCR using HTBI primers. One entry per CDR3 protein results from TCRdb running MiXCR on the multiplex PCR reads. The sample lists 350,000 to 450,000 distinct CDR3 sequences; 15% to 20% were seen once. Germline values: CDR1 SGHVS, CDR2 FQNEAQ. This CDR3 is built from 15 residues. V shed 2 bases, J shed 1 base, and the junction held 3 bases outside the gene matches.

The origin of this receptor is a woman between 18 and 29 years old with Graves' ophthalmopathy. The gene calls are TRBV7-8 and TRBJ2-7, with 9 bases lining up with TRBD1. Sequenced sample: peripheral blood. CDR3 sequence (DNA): TGTGCCAGCAGCTTATTTGGGACAGGGTCCTACGAGCAGTACTTC. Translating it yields CASSLFGTGSYEQYF.